These T cell receptor beta chains were read from a single sample in a study of cytomegalovirus exposure and HLA in healthy donors. Generated by immunoSEQ multiplex PCR, the TCRdb table keeps only in-frame clones and is missing some. This sample lists 100,000 to 150,000 clones; its ten largest clones have over 1.5%. The specimen sequenced was PBMCs. The receptors derive from a woman in her thirties or forties in good health and CMV-seropositive. Each CDR3 is given with its conserved first and last residue. Each record gives: J gene, V gene, D gene, CDR3 DNA, CDR3 protein. The D gene is left open where the match is weak.

TRBJ2-1 TRBV15 - TGTGCCACCAGCAGGGATAGTAGCGGTTACAATGAGCAGTTCTTC CATSRDSSGYNEQFF
TRBJ2-2 TRBV19 - TGTGCCAGTAGCATTAGCGGACCCGGGGAGCTGTTTTTT CASSISGPGELFF
TRBJ1-2 TRBV5-1 - TGCGCCAGCAGCCATCCCACGGTAGGGGGTACTGATTTCTACACCTTC CASSHPTVGGTDFYTF
TRBJ2-1 TRBV15 TRBD2 TGTGCCACCAGCAGAGGACTAGCGGGGACCAATGAGCAGTTCTTC CATSRGLAGTNEQFF
TRBJ2-7 TRBV7-2 TRBD2 TGTGCCAGCAGCTTTGTTACTAGCGGAGGCTGCGAGCAGTACTTC CASSFVTSGGCEQYF
TRBJ2-1 TRBV6-4 TRBD1 TGTGCCAGCAGTCAACAGGGGTCCGATTACAATGAGCAGTTCTTC CASSQQGSDYNEQFF
TRBJ2-1 TRBV29-1 - TGCAGCGTTGAGTCAGACTACAATGAGCAGTTCTTC CSVESDYNEQFF
TRBJ2-3 TRBV9 - TGTGCCAGCAGCCCCCGACAATTTGTGGGGCCCACAGATACGCAGTATTTT CASSPRQFVGPTDTQYF
TRBJ2-7 TRBV7-7 - TGTGCCAGCAGCTTAAGGGACACCTCCTACGAGCAGTACTTC CASSLRDTSYEQYF
TRBJ2-5 TRBV5-1 - TGCGCCAGCAGCTTGGCATCCGGGAGAGGGGAGACCCAGTACTTC CASSLASGRGETQYF